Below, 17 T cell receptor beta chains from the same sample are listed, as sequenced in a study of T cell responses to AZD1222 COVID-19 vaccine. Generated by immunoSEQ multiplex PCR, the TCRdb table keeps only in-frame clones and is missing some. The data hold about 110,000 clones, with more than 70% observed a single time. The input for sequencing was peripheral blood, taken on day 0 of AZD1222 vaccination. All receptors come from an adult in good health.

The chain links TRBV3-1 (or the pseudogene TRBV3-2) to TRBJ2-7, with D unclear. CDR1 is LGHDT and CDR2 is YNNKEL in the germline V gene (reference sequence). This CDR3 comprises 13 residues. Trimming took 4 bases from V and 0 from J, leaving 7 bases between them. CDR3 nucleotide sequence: TGTGCCAGCAGCCTGGTCGGCTCCTACGAGCAGTACTTC. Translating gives CASSLVGSYEQYF.

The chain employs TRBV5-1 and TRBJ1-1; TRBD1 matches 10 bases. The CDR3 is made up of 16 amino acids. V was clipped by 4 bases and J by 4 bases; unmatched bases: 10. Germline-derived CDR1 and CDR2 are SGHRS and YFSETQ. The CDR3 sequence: CASSISTGGFGTEAFF. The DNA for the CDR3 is TGCGCCAGCAGCATTTCGACAGGGGGCTTCGGCACTGAAGCTTTCTTT.

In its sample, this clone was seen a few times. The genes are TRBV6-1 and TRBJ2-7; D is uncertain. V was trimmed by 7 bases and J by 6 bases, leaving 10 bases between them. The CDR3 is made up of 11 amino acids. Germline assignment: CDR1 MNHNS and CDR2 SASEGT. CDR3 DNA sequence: TGTGCCAGCACCCAATTTGGCGAGCAGTACTTC. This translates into CASTQFGEQYF.

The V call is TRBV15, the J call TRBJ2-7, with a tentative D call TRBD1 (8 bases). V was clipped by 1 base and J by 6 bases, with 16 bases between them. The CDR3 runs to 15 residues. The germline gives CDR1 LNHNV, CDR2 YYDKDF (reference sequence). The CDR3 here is CATSRGPTGEGEQYF. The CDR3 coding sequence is TGTGCCACCAGCAGAGGCCCGACAGGGGAGGGCGAGCAGTACTTC.

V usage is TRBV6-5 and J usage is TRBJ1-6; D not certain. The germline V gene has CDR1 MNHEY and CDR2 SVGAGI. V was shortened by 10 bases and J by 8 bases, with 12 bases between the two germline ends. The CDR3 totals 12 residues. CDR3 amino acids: CATTTLDSPLHF. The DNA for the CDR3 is TGTGCCACCACTACACTCGATTCACCCCTCCACTTT.

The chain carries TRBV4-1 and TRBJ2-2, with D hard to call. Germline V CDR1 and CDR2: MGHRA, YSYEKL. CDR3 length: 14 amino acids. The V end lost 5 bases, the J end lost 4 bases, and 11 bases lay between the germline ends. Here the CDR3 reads CASSLTPGTGELFF. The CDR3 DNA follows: TGCGCCAGCAGCTTGACCCCGGGCACCGGGGAGCTGTTTTTT.

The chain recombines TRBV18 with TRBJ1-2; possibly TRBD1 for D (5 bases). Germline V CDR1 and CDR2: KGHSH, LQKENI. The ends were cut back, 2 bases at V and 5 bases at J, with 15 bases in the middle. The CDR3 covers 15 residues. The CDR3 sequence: CASSPTVGAEYGYTF. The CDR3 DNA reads TGTGCCAGCTCACCAACAGTCGGGGCGGAGTATGGCTACACCTTC.

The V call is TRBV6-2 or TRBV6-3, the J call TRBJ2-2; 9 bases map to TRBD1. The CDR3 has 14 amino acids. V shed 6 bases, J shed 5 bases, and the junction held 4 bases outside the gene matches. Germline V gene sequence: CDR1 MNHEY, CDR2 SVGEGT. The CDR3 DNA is TGTGCCAGCAGCGGGACAGGGAAAACCGGGGAGCTGTTTTTT. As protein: CASSGTGKTGELFF.

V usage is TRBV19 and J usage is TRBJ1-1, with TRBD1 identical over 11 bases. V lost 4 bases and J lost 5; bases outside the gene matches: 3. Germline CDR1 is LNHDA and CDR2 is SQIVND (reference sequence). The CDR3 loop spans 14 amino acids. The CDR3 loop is CASSRDRGFTEAFF. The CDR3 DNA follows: TGTGCCAGTAGTAGGGACAGGGGGTTTACTGAAGCTTTCTTT.

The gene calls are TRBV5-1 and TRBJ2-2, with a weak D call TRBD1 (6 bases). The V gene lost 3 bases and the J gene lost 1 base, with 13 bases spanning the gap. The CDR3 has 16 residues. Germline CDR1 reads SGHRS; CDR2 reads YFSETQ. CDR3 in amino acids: CASSYSPGQNTGELFF. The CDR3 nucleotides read TGCGCCAGCAGCTATTCTCCGGGACAGAACACCGGGGAGCTGTTTTTT.

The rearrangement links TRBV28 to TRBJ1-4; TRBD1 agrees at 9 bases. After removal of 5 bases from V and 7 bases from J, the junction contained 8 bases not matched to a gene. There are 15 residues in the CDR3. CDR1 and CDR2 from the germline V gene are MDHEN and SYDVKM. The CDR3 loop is CASSPPGQGPEKLFF. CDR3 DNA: TGTGCCAGCAGTCCCCCGGGACAGGGACCTGAAAAACTGTTTTTT.

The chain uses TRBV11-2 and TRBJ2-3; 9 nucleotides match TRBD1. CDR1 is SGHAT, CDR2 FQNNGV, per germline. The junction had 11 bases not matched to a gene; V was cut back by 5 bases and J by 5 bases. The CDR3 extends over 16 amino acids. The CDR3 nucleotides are TGTGCCAGCAGCCGCAACAGGGGGCCTTCGGGAGATACGCAGTATTTT. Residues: CASSRNRGPSGDTQYF.

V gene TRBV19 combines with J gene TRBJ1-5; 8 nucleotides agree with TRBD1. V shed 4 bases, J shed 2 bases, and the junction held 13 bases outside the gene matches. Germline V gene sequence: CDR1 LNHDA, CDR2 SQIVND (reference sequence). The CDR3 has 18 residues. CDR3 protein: CASSKKSPTGDGNQPQHF. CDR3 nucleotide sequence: TGTGCCAGTAGTAAAAAATCCCCGACAGGGGATGGCAATCAGCCCCAGCATTTT.

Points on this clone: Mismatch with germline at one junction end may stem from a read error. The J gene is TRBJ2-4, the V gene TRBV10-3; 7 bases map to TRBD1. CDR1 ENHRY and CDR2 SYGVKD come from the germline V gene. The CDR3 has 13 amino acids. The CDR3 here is CAISELTGSHIKF. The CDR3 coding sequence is TGTGCCATCAGTGAGTTGACAGGGTCGCACATCAAGTTC.

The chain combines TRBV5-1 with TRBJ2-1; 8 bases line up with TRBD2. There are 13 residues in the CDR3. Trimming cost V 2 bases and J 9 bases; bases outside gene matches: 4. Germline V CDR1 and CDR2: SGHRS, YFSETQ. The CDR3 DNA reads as TGCGCCAGCAGCTTCAGCGGGGGAGGTGAGCAGTTCTTC. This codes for CASSFSGGGEQFF.

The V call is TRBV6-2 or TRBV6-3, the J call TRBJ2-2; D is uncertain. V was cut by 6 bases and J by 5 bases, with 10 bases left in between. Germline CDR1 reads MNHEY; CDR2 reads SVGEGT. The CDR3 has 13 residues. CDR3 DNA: TGTGCCAGCAGCCAGGTCGGAACCGGGGAGCTGTTTTTT. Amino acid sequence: CASSQVGTGELFF.

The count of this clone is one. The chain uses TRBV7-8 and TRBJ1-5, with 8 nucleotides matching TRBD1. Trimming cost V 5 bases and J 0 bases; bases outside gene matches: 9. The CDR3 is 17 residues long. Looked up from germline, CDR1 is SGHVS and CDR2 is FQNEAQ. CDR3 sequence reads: CASSQGQGAYSNQPQHF. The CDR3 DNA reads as TGTGCCAGCAGCCAAGGACAGGGCGCTTATAGCAATCAGCCCCAGCATTTT.